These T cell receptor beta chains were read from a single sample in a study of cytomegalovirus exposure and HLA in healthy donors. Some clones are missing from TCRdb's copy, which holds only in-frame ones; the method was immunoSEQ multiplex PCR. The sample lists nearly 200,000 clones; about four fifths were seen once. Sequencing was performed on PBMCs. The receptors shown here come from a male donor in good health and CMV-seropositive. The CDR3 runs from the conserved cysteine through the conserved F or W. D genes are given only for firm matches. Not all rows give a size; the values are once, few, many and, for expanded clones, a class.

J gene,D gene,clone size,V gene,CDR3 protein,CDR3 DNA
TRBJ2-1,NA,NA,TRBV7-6,CASSLEGEGYNEQFF,TGTGCCAGCAGCTTAGAAGGGGAAGGCTACAATGAGCAGTTCTTC
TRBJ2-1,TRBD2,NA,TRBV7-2,CASSRGGATRDEQFF,TGTGCCAGCAGCCGCGGGGGGGCGACTCGCGATGAGCAGTTCTTC
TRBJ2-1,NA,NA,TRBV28,CASSSGVLGQFF,TGTGCCAGCAGTTCTGGTGTTCTCGGGCAGTTCTTC
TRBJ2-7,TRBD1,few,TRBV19,CASSTATGLGEQYF,TGTGCCAGTAGTACGGCGACAGGGTTAGGCGAGCAGTACTTC
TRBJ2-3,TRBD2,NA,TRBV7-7,CASSLASGGPADTQYF,TGTGCCAGCAGCTTAGCTAGCGGGGGGCCCGCAGATACGCAGTATTTT
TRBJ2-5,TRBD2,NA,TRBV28,CASSKSSGRARETQYF,TGTGCCAGCAGTAAGAGTAGCGGGAGGGCCAGAGAGACCCAGTACTTC
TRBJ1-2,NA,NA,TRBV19,CAGGKTGVPGYTF,TGTGCCGGCGGCAAGACAGGCGTACCTGGCTACACCTTC
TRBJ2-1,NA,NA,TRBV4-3,CASSQASAAGGEQFF,TGCGCCAGCAGCCAAGCCTCGGCTGCCGGGGGTGAGCAGTTCTTC
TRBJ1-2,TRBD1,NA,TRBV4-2,CASSQDSEDRVGGYTF,TGTGCCAGCAGCCAAGATTCGGAGGACAGGGTTGGCGGCTACACCTTC
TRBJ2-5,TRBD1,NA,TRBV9,CASSTRQGLNQETQYF,TGTGCCAGCAGCACCCGACAGGGGTTAAACCAAGAGACCCAGTACTTC
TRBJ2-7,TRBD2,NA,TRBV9,CASSVGTGGIYEQYF,TGTGCCAGCAGCGTGGGGACCGGGGGGATCTACGAGCAGTACTTC
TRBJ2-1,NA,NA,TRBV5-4,CASSFSGSSYNEQFF,TGTGCCAGCAGCTTTAGCGGTAGCTCCTACAATGAGCAGTTCTTC
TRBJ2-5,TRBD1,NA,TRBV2,CASSDPPGQGAGKTQYF,TGTGCCAGCAGTGACCCGCCCGGACAGGGGGCGGGAAAGACCCAGTACTTC
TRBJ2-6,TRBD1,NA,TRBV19,CASRGTGMGLSSGANVLTF,TGTGCCAGTAGGGGGACAGGAATGGGCCTTAGCTCTGGGGCCAACGTCCTGACTTTC
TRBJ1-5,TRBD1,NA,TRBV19,CASSMTGAQPQHF,TGTGCCAGTAGTATGACAGGGGCGCAGCCCCAGCATTTT
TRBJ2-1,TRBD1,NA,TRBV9,CASSVGTGGDEQFF,TGTGCCAGCAGCGTGGGGACAGGGGGCGATGAGCAGTTCTTC
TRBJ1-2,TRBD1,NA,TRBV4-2,CASSQEMGTGPGYTF,TGTGCCAGCAGCCAAGAGATGGGGACAGGGCCTGGCTACACCTTC
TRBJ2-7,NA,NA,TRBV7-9,CASSLSRARSSYEQYF,TGTGCCAGCAGCTTGTCCAGGGCCCGGAGCTCCTACGAGCAGTACTTC
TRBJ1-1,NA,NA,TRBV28,CASSLRREAFF,TGTGCCAGCAGTTTGCGCAGGGAAGCTTTCTTT
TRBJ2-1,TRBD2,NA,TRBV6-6,CASTLAESSYNEQFF,TGTGCCAGCACCCTAGCGGAGAGCTCCTACAATGAGCAGTTCTTC
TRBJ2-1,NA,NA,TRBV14,CASSQRSGYYNEQFF,TGTGCCAGCAGCCAACGTAGCGGTTACTACAATGAGCAGTTCTTC
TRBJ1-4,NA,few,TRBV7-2,CASSLEGRAGEKLFF,TGTGCCAGCAGCTTAGAGGGCAGGGCCGGTGAAAAACTGTTTTTT
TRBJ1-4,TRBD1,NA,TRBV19,CATHRQGVEKLFF,TGTGCCACCCACAGACAGGGGGTAGAAAAACTGTTTTTT
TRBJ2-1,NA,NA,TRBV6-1,CASSEGSSGFNEQFF,TGTGCCAGCAGTGAAGGCTCTAGTGGGTTCAATGAGCAGTTCTTC
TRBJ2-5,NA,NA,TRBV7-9,CSSSFKETQYF,TGTTCCAGCAGCTTTAAAGAGACCCAGTACTTC
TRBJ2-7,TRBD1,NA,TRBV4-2,CASSQGGGGEQYF,TGTGCCAGCAGCCAAGGAGGGGGCGGCGAGCAGTACTTC
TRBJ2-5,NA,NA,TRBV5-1,CASSSDYTETQYF,TGCGCCAGCAGCTCGGACTATACGGAGACCCAGTACTTC
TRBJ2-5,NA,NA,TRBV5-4,CASSLENFQETQYF,TGTGCCAGCAGCTTGGAGAACTTCCAAGAGACCCAGTACTTC
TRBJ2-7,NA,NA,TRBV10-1,CASSGPGTQSGYEQYF,TGCGCCAGCAGTGGCCCCGGGACACAATCCGGCTACGAGCAGTACTTC
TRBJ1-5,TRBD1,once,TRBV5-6,CASSRRQGGPRGSHQPQHF,TGTGCCAGCAGCCGAAGACAGGGAGGCCCCCGAGGCTCACATCAGCCCCAGCATTTT
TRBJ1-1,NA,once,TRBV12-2,CASRFPHPTGDTEAFF,TGTGCAAGTCGCTTTCCCCACCCGACCGGGGACACTGAAGCTTTCTTT
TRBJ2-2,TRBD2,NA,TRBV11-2,CASSLELAGGATGELFF,TGTGCCAGCAGCTTAGAACTAGCGGGAGGAGCCACCGGGGAGCTGTTTTTT
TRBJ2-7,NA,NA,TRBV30,CTGGTGAYEQYF,TGTACCGGGGGAACAGGAGCCTACGAGCAGTACTTC
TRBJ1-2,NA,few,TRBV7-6,CASSLEVAGFYGYTF,TGTGCCAGCAGCTTAGAGGTGGCAGGTTTTTATGGCTACACCTTC
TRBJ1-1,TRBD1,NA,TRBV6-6,CASSYYSGGGEAFF,TGTGCCAGCAGTTACTATTCAGGGGGTGGGGAAGCTTTCTTT
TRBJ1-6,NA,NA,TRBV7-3,CASSPRGTGQSPLHF,TGTGCCAGCAGCCCTCGCGGGACCGGGCAATCACCCCTCCACTTT
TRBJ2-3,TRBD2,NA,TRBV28,CASSLYTGTSGSTDTQYF,TGTGCCAGCAGTTTATACACCGGGACTAGCGGGAGCACAGATACGCAGTATTTT
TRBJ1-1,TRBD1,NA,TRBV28,CASSPPTGTNTEAFF,TGTGCCAGCAGTCCACCGACAGGGACGAACACTGAAGCTTTCTTT
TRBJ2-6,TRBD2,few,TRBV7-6,CASSSSGGPGANVLTF,TGTGCCAGCAGCTCTAGCGGGGGGCCTGGGGCCAACGTCCTGACTTTC
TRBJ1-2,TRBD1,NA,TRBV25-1,CASSGTGFYGYTF,TGTGCCAGCAGTGGGACAGGGTTCTATGGCTACACCTTC
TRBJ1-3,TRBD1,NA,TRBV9,CASSGGNRGEGGNTIYF,TGTGCCAGCAGCGGAGGGAACAGGGGAGAAGGGGGAAACACCATATATTTT
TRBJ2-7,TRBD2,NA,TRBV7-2,CASIKWGGAYEQYF,TGTGCCAGCATCAAGTGGGGGGGAGCCTACGAGCAGTACTTC
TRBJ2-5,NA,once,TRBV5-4,CASSLDGGRGGRETQYF,TGTGCCAGCAGCTTGGACGGGGGGCGAGGGGGTCGGGAGACCCAGTACTTC
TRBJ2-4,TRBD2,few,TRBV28,CASRSRLGLGAKNIQYF,TGTGCCAGCAGATCCAGACTAGGACTAGGAGCCAAAAACATTCAGTACTTC
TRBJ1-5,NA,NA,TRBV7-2,CASSLDSGVYNQPQHF,TGTGCCAGCAGCCTAGATTCAGGGGTATACAATCAGCCCCAGCATTTT
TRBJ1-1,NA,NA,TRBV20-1,CSASRDTEAFF,TGCAGTGCTAGCCGGGACACTGAAGCTTTCTTT
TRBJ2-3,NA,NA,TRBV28,CASNFIVALGGSTDTQYF,TGTGCCAGCAATTTTATTGTAGCTCTTGGGGGGAGCACAGATACGCAGTATTTT
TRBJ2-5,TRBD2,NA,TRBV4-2,CASSQETSLETQYF,TGTGCCAGCAGCCAAGAGACTAGCCTAGAGACCCAGTACTTC
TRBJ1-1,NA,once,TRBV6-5,CASSLQGMNTEAFF,TGTGCCAGCAGCCTACAGGGAATGAACACTGAAGCTTTCTTT
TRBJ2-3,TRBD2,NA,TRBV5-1,CASSLGSGGEDTQYF,TGCGCCAGCAGCTTGGGTAGCGGGGGGGAAGATACGCAGTATTTT
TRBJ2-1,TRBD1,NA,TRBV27,CASSRAGQGTYNEQFF,TGTGCCAGCAGCAGAGCCGGACAGGGGACCTACAATGAGCAGTTCTTC
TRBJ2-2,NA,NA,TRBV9,CASSVSQGPRELFF,TGTGCCAGCAGCGTAAGTCAGGGCCCCAGGGAGCTGTTTTTT
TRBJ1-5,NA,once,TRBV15,CATSGTAGASNQPQHF,TGTGCCACCAGCGGGACCGCGGGGGCTAGCAATCAGCCCCAGCATTTT
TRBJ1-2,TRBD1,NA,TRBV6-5,CASSSRQGRYGYTF,TGTGCCAGCAGTTCTAGACAGGGTCGATATGGCTACACCTTC